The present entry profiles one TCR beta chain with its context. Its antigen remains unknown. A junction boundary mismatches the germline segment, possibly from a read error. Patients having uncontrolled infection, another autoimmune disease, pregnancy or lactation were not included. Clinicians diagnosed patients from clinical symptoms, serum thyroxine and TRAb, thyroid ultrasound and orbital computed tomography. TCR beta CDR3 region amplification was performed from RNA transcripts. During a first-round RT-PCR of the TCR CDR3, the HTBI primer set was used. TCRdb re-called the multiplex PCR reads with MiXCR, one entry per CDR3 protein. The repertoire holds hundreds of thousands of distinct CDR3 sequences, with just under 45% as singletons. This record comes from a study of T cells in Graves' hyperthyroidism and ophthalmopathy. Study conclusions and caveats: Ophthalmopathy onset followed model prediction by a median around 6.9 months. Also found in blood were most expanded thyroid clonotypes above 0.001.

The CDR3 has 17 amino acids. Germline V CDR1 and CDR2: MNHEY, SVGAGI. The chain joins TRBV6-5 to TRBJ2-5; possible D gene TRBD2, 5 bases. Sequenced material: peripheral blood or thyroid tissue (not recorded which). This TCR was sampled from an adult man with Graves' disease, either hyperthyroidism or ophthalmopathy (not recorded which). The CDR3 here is CAISYSAFEGDQETQYF. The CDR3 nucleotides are TGTGCCATCAGTTACTCCGCCTTCGAGGGAGACCAAGAGACCCAGTACTTC.